The 30 T cell receptor beta chains below come from one sample, sequenced in a study of blood T cells in healthy people across ages. Then a second PCR, running roughly 7 to 11 cycles, was carried out with a sample-barcoded 5' primer and a J-beta primer mix. MiXCR, applied by TCRdb to the 5' RACE reads, yields one record per CDR3 protein. The data hold over 600,000 distinct CDR3 sequences, with roughly 20% observed a single time. Sequenced material: blood. Source of these receptors: a man aged 65-85 years in good health.

In the case of this clonotype: One end of the junction fails to match germline, which may point to a read error. This rearrangement joins TRBV5-1 to TRBJ2-5; 8 bases fit TRBD1. Judging by the DNA end, TRBJ2-7 fits better; the J call may be wrong. CDR3 length: 13 amino acids. Germline loops: CDR1 SGHRS, CDR2 YFSETQ. CDR3 DNA sequence: TGCGCCTGCAGAAGGACAGGGTCGTACGAGCAGTACTTC. Translation gives CACRRTGSYEQYF.

The table lists this clonotype with a few counts. This sequence joins TRBV9 and TRBJ2-7, with D possibly being TRBD2 (7 bases). Trimming left V 3 bases short and J 0 bases short, with 16 bases between. The CDR3 runs 16 residues. Germline-derived CDR1 and CDR2 are SGDLS and YYNGEE. CDR3: CASSEGDYPSSYEQYF. The CDR3 DNA reads TGTGCCAGCAGCGAGGGGGACTACCCGAGCTCCTACGAGCAGTACTTC. The whole variable domain, remainder taken from reference TRBV9 and TRBJ2-7, is DSGVTQTPKHLITATGQRVTLRCSPRSGDLSVYWYQQSLDQGLQFLIQYYNGEERAKGNILERFSAQQFPDLHSELNLSSLELGDSALYFCASSEGDYPSSYEQYFGPGTRLTVT.

The chain couples TRBV12-3 or TRBV12-4 to TRBJ2-2; D is undetermined. V was pared by 3 bases and J by 5 bases, with 13 bases between. The CDR3 spans 15 residues. Written as DNA, the CDR3 is TGTGCCAGCAGTTTCCCTCCCACAGTTACCGGGGAGCTGTTTTTT. Protein product: CASSFPPTVTGELFF.

Here the CDR3 reads CASQCYIEKLFF. In DNA form, the CDR3 reads TGTGCCAGTCAGTGTTATATTGAAAAACTGTTTTTT. The rearrangement joins TRBV3-1 to TRBJ1-4; no reliable D call. Between the trimmed V and J ends, which lost 9 bases and 7 bases, there was a span of 12 bases. CDR1 and CDR2 from the germline V gene are LGHDT and YNNKEL (reference sequence). The CDR3 runs to 12 residues.

At least ten counts were recorded for this clonotype. The V and J genes are TRBV7-9 and TRBJ1-4; D possibly corresponds to TRBD1 (6 bases). V was cut by 11 bases and J by 4 bases, with 11 bases left in between. The CDR3 is made up of 12 amino acids. In germline, CDR1 is SEHNR, CDR2 FQNEAQ (reference sequence). CDR3 bases: TGTGCCTTGGACAGTATTAATGAAAAACTGTTTTTT. Translated: CALDSINEKLFF.

This clonotype was seen more than once but under ten times. Here the CDR3 reads CASSSEGSGRPDTQYF. DNA of the CDR3: TGTGCCAGCAGTTCAGAAGGGAGCGGGAGGCCAGATACGCAGTATTTT. V usage is TRBV28 and J usage is TRBJ2-3; 9 nucleotides align to TRBD2. CDR1 and CDR2 from the germline V gene are MDHEN and SYDVKM. The V segment lost 4 bases and the J segment 4 bases; nucleotides outside the gene matches: 9. This CDR3 is 16 amino acids long.

On this clonotype: Given the absence of the conserved phenylalanine or tryptophan at the CDR3 end, a read error is likely. The chain carries TRBV4-2 and TRBJ1-4; D is perhaps TRBD1 (5 bases). There are 16 residues in the CDR3. Germline V CDR1 and CDR2: LGHNA, YNFKEQ. The chain's CDR3 is CASSQAGGTTNEKLFS. CDR3 nucleotide sequence: TGTGCCAGCAGTCAAGCGGGGGGAACAACTAATGAAAAACTGTTTTCT.

Comments on this clonotype: This sequence may be a read error, since a much larger clone differs from it by one base. The V call is TRBV20-1, the J call TRBJ2-5; TRBD1 is a possible D gene (6 bases). Judging by the DNA end, TRBJ2-1 fits better; the J call may be wrong. Germline loops: CDR1 DFQATT, CDR2 SNEGSKA (reference sequence). The CDR3 length is 14 residues. CDR3 coding DNA: TGCAGTGCTAGGTTCGGGACACTTTACGATGAGCAGTTCTTC. Residues: CSARFGTLYDEQFF.

The rearrangement links TRBV20-1 to TRBJ2-7; D unresolved. The CDR3 covers 11 residues. Germline V gives CDR1 DFQATT, CDR2 SNEGSKA (reference sequence). Trimming took off 2 bases at V and 7 bases at J, with 9 bases between the two ends. In DNA, the CDR3 is TGCAGTGCTAGACTCTACCAGGAGCAGTACTTC. It codes for CSARLYQEQYF.

V is TRBV28 and J is TRBJ2-5; perhaps TRBD2 as D (6 bases). The germline V gene has CDR1 MDHEN and CDR2 SYDVKM. This CDR3 spans 16 amino acids. V was shortened by 8 bases and J by 4 bases, with 23 bases between the two germline ends. CDR3 amino acids: CASGPFPGRGGETQYF. In DNA form, the CDR3 reads TGTGCCAGCGGACCTTTTCCGGGACGGGGAGGAGAGACCCAGTACTTC.

V usage is TRBV20-1 and J usage is TRBJ1-2, with D unresolved. The length of the CDR3 is 14 residues. Trimming took 0 bases from V and 3 from J, leaving 11 bases between them. CDR1 DFQATT and CDR2 SNEGSKA come from the germline V gene (reference sequence). CDR3 sequence reads: CSARDLQEDYGYTF. The CDR3 bases are TGCAGTGCTAGAGATCTGCAGGAGGACTATGGCTACACCTTC.

This clonotype occurred many times. The chain links TRBV20-1 to TRBJ2-7; possible D gene TRBD1, 6 bases. Germline loops: CDR1 DFQATT, CDR2 SNEGSKA (reference sequence). V was pared by 5 bases and J by 3 bases, with 14 bases between. This CDR3 is built from 13 residues. This CDR3 is CSASRGSGYEQYF. DNA for the CDR3: TGCAGTGCTTCCAGGGGTTCGGGCTACGAGCAGTACTTC.

This clonotype showed up many times. This chain joins TRBV4-1 and TRBJ1-5; D possibly corresponds to TRBD1 (6 bases). Germline lookup yields CDR1 MGHRA and CDR2 YSYEKL. The CDR3 consists of 17 residues. V was pared by 0 bases and J by 3 bases, with 15 bases between. The CDR3: CASSQDGRDKNNQPQHF. CDR3 coding DNA: TGCGCCAGCAGCCAAGATGGGCGGGACAAAAACAATCAGCCCCAGCATTTT.

The chain uses TRBV7-9 and TRBJ2-4; D remains unclear. The V and J ends lost 5 bases and 1 base respectively, with 15 bases between them. Germline assignment: CDR1 SEHNR and CDR2 FQNEAQ (reference sequence). The CDR3 has 16 residues. In nucleotides, the CDR3 is TGTGCCAGCAGCCCACTCCCTGGGCGGGCCAAAAACATTCAGTACTTC. Translated: CASSPLPGRAKNIQYF. Variable domain in full (rest from reference TRBV7-9 and TRBJ2-4): DTGVSQNPRHKITKRGQNVTFRCDPISEHNRLYWYRQTLGQGPEFLTYFQNEAQLEKSRLLSDRFSAERPKGSFSTLEIQRTEQGDSAMYLCASSPLPGRAKNIQYFGAGTRLSVL.

There are a few counts of this clonotype. The chain recombines TRBV28 with TRBJ2-3; a weak D match, TRBD1 (6 bases). The CDR3 length is 15 residues. The V gene's germline CDR1 is MDHEN and CDR2 SYDVKM. V lost 3 bases and J 1 base, leaving 11 bases between the germline ends. CDR3 sequence (DNA): TGTGCCAGCAGTTTTGCAGGGGCGGGCACAGATACGCAGTATTTT. This sequence encodes CASSFAGAGTDTQYF.

This chain links TRBV15 with TRBJ2-1; D not certain. Trimming cost V 4 bases and J 5 bases, with 3 bases left between them. The CDR3 covers 11 residues. CDR1 is LNHNV, CDR2 YYDKDF, per germline (reference sequence). The CDR3 loop reads CATSIDNEQFF. CDR3 DNA sequence: TGTGCCACCAGCATAGACAATGAGCAGTTCTTC.

This clonotype occurred once. The chain combines TRBV5-4 with TRBJ2-4; maybe TRBD1 (6 bases). Trimming cost V 2 bases and J 5 bases, with 8 bases left between them. CDR3 length: 13 residues. Germline CDR1 is SGHNT and CDR2 is YYREEE (reference sequence). The CDR3 here is CASSLRTENIQYF. As DNA, the CDR3 is TGTGCCAGCAGCTTAAGGACAGAAAACATTCAGTACTTC.

This clonotype was counted only a few times. An end of the junction does not agree with germline; a read error may underlie this. The gene calls are TRBV11-2 and TRBJ2-4; 10 bases are shared with TRBD2. The CDR3 spans 19 residues. Germline values: CDR1 SGHAT, CDR2 FQNNGV. The CDR3 DNA reads as TGTGTCAGCAGCTTAGATCCAGCGGGAGGGTTTGTTGCCAAAAACATTCAGTACTTC. This codes for CVSSLDPAGGFVAKNIQYF.

This clonotype was picked up a small number of times. The chain recombines TRBV19 with TRBJ2-1, with D unresolved. Trimming shortened V by 6 bases and J by 9 bases, and 15 bases separated the two germline ends. Germline V gene data show CDR1 as LNHDA and CDR2 as SQIVND (reference sequence). The CDR3 is 13 residues long. CDR3 sequence reads: CASRSESPREQFF. CDR3 coding DNA: TGTGCCAGTAGGTCAGAGAGTCCGCGTGAGCAGTTCTTC.

Only a few counts were recorded for this clonotype. This chain connects TRBV5-1 to TRBJ1-1; possible D gene TRBD1, 5 bases. This CDR3 comprises 15 residues. V was shortened by 3 bases and J by 5 bases, with 17 bases between the two germline ends. CDR1 is SGHRS and CDR2 is YFSETQ in the germline V gene. The CDR3 sequence is CASSSDTGRATEAFF. The CDR3 DNA follows: TGCGCCAGCAGCTCGGACACCGGCCGTGCTACTGAAGCTTTCTTT.

This clonotype was picked up a small number of times. The chain joins TRBV28 to TRBJ2-5; tentative D call: TRBD1 (6 bases). Between the trimmed V and J ends, which lost 1 base and 2 bases, there was a span of 11 bases. CDR1 and CDR2 (germline): MDHEN, SYDVKM. The CDR3 is made up of 15 amino acids. The CDR3: CASSLLGAVQETQYF. The CDR3 coding sequence is TGTGCCAGCAGTTTATTGGGGGCCGTTCAAGAGACCCAGTACTTC.

This clonotype was seen just once. V is TRBV6-1 and J is TRBJ2-3; TRBD2 aligns across 9 bases. CDR1 and CDR2 from the germline V gene are MNHNS and SASEGT. The V and J ends lost 0 bases and 4 bases, in that order; junction bases with no gene match: 5. The CDR3 contains 16 residues. The CDR3 nucleotides are TGTGCCAGCAGTGAAGCGGGGACTAGCTTGTCAGATACGCAGTATTTT. This encodes CASSEAGTSLSDTQYF.

This clonotype was observed a few times. The rearrangement uses TRBV27 and TRBJ2-2; TRBD2 matches 8 bases. This CDR3 has 17 residues. CDR1 and CDR2 (germline): MNHEY, SMNVEV (reference sequence). V dropped 2 bases and J dropped 1; count of bases not matched to a gene: 6. CDR3 nucleotides: TGTGCCAGCAGTTTAGAGCTAGCGGGTGGGAACACCGGGGAGCTGTTTTTT. Encoded protein: CASSLELAGGNTGELFF.

The chain has TRBV6-1 and TRBJ1-1; 8 bases align to TRBD1. This CDR3 is 17 amino acids long. Per germline, CDR1 MNHNS and CDR2 SASEGT. V gave up 1 base and J gave up 2 bases; unmatched junction bases: 9. CDR3 residues: CASSEVLIQGDNTEAFF. CDR3 nucleotides: TGTGCCAGCAGTGAAGTCCTGATACAGGGGGATAACACTGAAGCTTTCTTT.

This clonotype was seen repeatedly, ten times or more. The V and J genes are TRBV29-1 and TRBJ2-1; 9 bases line up with TRBD1. CDR1 is SQVTM and CDR2 is ANQGSEA in the germline V gene. J lost 4 bases, V lost 5 bases, and 12 bases had no gene match. The CDR3 has 16 residues. In DNA, the CDR3 is TGCAGCGTTCCCCCGGATAAGACAGGGGGATACAATGAGCAGTTCTTC. Translation: CSVPPDKTGGYNEQFF.

This clonotype appeared a few times. The chain couples TRBV9 to TRBJ1-2; 7 bases are a match to TRBD1. The CDR3 contains 16 residues. Germline CDR1 reads SGDLS; CDR2 reads YYNGEE. After removal of 3 bases from V and 3 bases from J, the junction contained 11 bases not matched to a gene. DNA of the CDR3: TGTGCCAGCAGCGCCTCGGGACAGTCTCGTCACTATGGCTACACCTTC. This translates into CASSASGQSRHYGYTF.

Here the CDR3 DNA reads TGTGCCAGCAGCCGGGACCCCGGGGCGGGAGATACGCAGTATTTT. The encoded protein is CASSRDPGAGDTQYF. The genes are TRBV2 and TRBJ2-3, with D possibly being TRBD1 or TRBD2 (5 bases each). The CDR3 is made up of 15 amino acids. The ends were cut back, 6 bases at V and 5 bases at J, with 18 bases in the middle. Germline CDR1 SNHLY, CDR2 FYNNEI.

This clonotype was counted only a few times. The chain uses TRBV10-3 and TRBJ2-5; no clear D gene. This CDR3 comprises 11 residues. Germline V CDR1 and CDR2: ENHRY, SYGVKD. V was pared by 5 bases and J by 5 bases, with 6 bases between. The CDR3 DNA sequence: TGTGCCATCAGTCTTGGGGAGACCCAGTACTTC. Its protein is CAISLGETQYF.

This clonotype was seen a handful of times. The chain links TRBV5-1 to TRBJ2-2; D not resolved. CDR1 is SGHRS and CDR2 is YFSETQ in the germline V gene. The CDR3 sequence is 14 residues long. V gave up 2 bases and J gave up 0 bases, with 5 bases separating them. The CDR3 sequence: CASSFRPNTGELFF. DNA of the CDR3: TGCGCCAGCAGCTTCCGGCCGAACACCGGGGAGCTGTTTTTT.

The chain uses TRBV24-1 and TRBJ2-2, with no clear D. CDR3 size: 13 residues. Trimming removed 3 bases at V and 6 bases at J, with 7 bases between. Germline loops: CDR1 KGHDR, CDR2 SFDVKD. CDR3 amino acids: CATSDTNSGELFF. CDR3 coding DNA: TGTGCCACCAGTGATACTAACTCCGGGGAGCTGTTTTTT.